The 31 T cell receptor beta chains below all came from one sample that was sequenced in a study of T cell responses to AZD1222 COVID-19 vaccine. Assay: immunoSEQ multiplex PCR; the TCRdb copy retains only in-frame clones and omits some. Counted here are about 130,000 clones, around 90% occurring once; the ten biggest clones make up 1.5% to 2%. The sample was peripheral blood, taken on day 0 of AZD1222 vaccination. All receptors derive from an adult in good health.

CDR3 region: CASSQNYEQYF. CDR3 DNA: TGTGCCAGCAGCCAAAACTACGAGCAGTACTTC. The chain links TRBV6-2 or TRBV6-3 to TRBJ2-7; no definite D call. CDR3 length: 11 residues. Between the trimmed V and J ends, which lost 6 bases and 3 bases, there was a span of 6 bases. CDR1 is MNHEY and CDR2 is SVGEGT in the germline V gene.

The V call is TRBV5-6, the J call TRBJ2-5; D unclear. V was clipped by 3 bases and J by 5 bases, with 11 bases between them. CDR1 SGHDT and CDR2 YYEEEE come from the germline V gene. This CDR3 is built from 13 residues. The CDR3 nucleotides are TGTGCCAGCAGCTGGGCGATGGGGGAGACCCAGTACTTC. Its translation is CASSWAMGETQYF.

The chain employs TRBV7-6 and TRBJ2-1; perhaps TRBD1 as D (5 bases). CDR3 size: 13 residues. V lost 6 bases and J lost 9, with 15 bases in between. Germline V lookup: CDR1 SGHVS, CDR2 FNYEAQ. The CDR3 DNA is TGTGCCAGCAGATCAGCTTACGACAGTGAGCAGTTCTTC. Its translation is CASRSAYDSEQFF.

Regarding this clone: A read error may produce the germline difference seen at one junction end. The chain combines TRBV7-7 with TRBJ2-5, with D maybe TRBD1 (6 bases). The CDR3 totals 15 residues. In germline, CDR1 is SSHAT, CDR2 FNYEAQ (reference sequence). The CDR3 is CASSPFRGYQETQYF. The DNA of the CDR3 is TGTGCTAGCAGCCCCTTCAGGGGTTATCAAGAGACCCAGTACTTC.

The V gene is TRBV19, the J gene TRBJ2-1; 7 bases match TRBD1. Germline V CDR1 and CDR2: LNHDA, SQIVND (reference sequence). V dropped 0 bases and J dropped 1; count of bases not matched to a gene: 0. This CDR3 is 15 amino acids long. Written as DNA, the CDR3 is TGTGCCAGTAGTATAGACAGGGGGTCCTACAATGAGCAGTTCTTC. Amino acids: CASSIDRGSYNEQFF.

The gene calls are TRBV19 and TRBJ1-4, with D tentatively TRBD1 (6 bases). Per germline, CDR1 LNHDA and CDR2 SQIVND (reference sequence). The CDR3 length is 16 residues. V dropped 8 bases and J dropped 3 bases, with 19 bases sitting between them. CDR3 in DNA: TGTGCCAGTCTCGCCCCCGGGGGGCTGGCTAATGAAAAACTGTTTTTT. Translation: CASLAPGGLANEKLFF.

This sequence joins TRBV18 and TRBJ2-7, with TRBD2 as a possible D gene (5 bases). The V end lost 8 bases, the J end lost 0 bases, and 17 bases lay between the germline ends. CDR1 is KGHSH, CDR2 LQKENI, per germline. The CDR3 spans 15 residues. The CDR3 loop reads CASTEAVGSSYEQYF. Here the CDR3 DNA reads TGTGCCAGCACCGAAGCGGTAGGGTCCTCCTACGAGCAGTACTTC.

This clone was counted ten times or more. The chain joins TRBV10-1 to TRBJ1-6; weak D call: TRBD1 (6 bases). The V and J ends lost 2 bases and 5 bases respectively, with 7 bases between them. CDR3 size: 14 residues. The V gene's germline CDR1 is WNHNN and CDR2 SYGVQD (reference sequence). Written as DNA, the CDR3 is TGCGCCAGCAGTGAGAGGGGGAATAATTCACCCCTCCACTTT. It yields the protein CASSERGNNSPLHF.

The chain employs TRBV5-1 and TRBJ2-3; 13 nucleotides agree with TRBD2. V was clipped by 4 bases and J by 1 base; unmatched bases: 3. Germline lookup yields CDR1 SGHRS and CDR2 YFSETQ. The CDR3 sequence is 16 residues long. The CDR3 loop is CASSVGLAGGTDTQYF. In DNA form, the CDR3 reads TGCGCCAGCAGCGTAGGACTAGCGGGAGGCACAGATACGCAGTATTTT.

The V gene is TRBV7-6, the J gene TRBJ2-2; 11 bases map to TRBD1. Per germline, CDR1 SGHVS and CDR2 FNYEAQ. The CDR3 consists of 18 residues. The J segment lost 3 bases and the V segment lost 5 bases, leaving 11 bases of the junction unmatched. CDR3 sequence: CASSVIPGQGDDTGELFF. The CDR3 DNA follows: TGTGCCAGCAGCGTCATTCCGGGACAGGGGGACGACACCGGGGAGCTGTTTTTT.

This rearrangement joins TRBV11-2 to TRBJ1-2; TRBD1 matches 7 bases. After removal of 5 bases from V and 8 bases from J, the junction contained 14 bases not matched to a gene. The CDR3 consists of 15 residues. In germline, CDR1 is SGHAT, CDR2 FQNNGV. This CDR3 reads CASSVTGWGGGGYTF. CDR3 DNA sequence: TGTGCCAGCAGCGTGACAGGGTGGGGTGGAGGAGGCTACACCTTC. Using reference TRBV11-2 and TRBJ1-2 for the parts outside the CDR3, the full variable domain is EAGVAQSPRYKIIEKRQSVAFWCNPISGHATLYWYQQILGQGPKLLIQFQNNGVVDDSQLPKDRFSAERLKGVDSTLKIQPAKLEDSAVYLCASSVTGWGGGGYTFGSGTRLTVV.

The gene calls are TRBV7-9 and TRBJ1-5; perhaps TRBD1 as D (5 bases). The CDR3 consists of 18 residues. CDR1 and CDR2 (germline): SEHNR, FQNEAQ (reference sequence). The germline V and J ends were trimmed by 5 bases and 5 bases, with 25 bases remaining between them. The CDR3 DNA follows: TGTGCCAGCAGCCCTGGGGCGGCAGACTTACTGGCGGATCAGCCCCAGCATTTT. Protein: CASSPGAADLLADQPQHF.

The V call is TRBV19, the J call TRBJ1-3; 8 bases are shared with TRBD1. Germline V gives CDR1 LNHDA, CDR2 SQIVND (reference sequence). This CDR3 spans 14 amino acids. V was clipped by 6 bases and J by 5 bases; unmatched bases: 6. CDR3 coding DNA: TGTGCCAGTAGCCCACAGGGGGATCGAAACACCATATATTTT. Translated: CASSPQGDRNTIYF.

This chain links TRBV7-9 with TRBJ1-1, with 7 nucleotides matching TRBD1. V was clipped by 2 bases and J by 9 bases; unmatched bases: 3. The V gene's germline CDR1 is SEHNR and CDR2 FQNEAQ (reference sequence). This CDR3 has 12 residues. The CDR3 nucleotides are TGTGCCAGCAGCTTAAGACAGGGAAAAGCTTTCTTT. Translating it yields CASSLRQGKAFF. Variable domain in full (rest from reference TRBV7-9 and TRBJ1-1): DTGVSQNPRHKITKRGQNVTFRCDPISEHNRLYWYRQTLGQGPEFLTYFQNEAQLEKSRLLSDRFSAERPKGSFSTLEIQRTEQGDSAMYLCASSLRQGKAFFGQGTRLTVV.

The CDR3 here is CASSPQRGGEYTQYF. CDR3 DNA sequence: TGTGCCAGCTCACCACAACGGGGGGGCGAGTATACGCAGTATTTT. The V call is TRBV18, the J call TRBJ2-3, with 8 bases lining up with TRBD2. CDR1 KGHSH and CDR2 LQKENI come from the germline V gene. The CDR3 sequence is 15 residues long. Trimming at V came to 1 base and at J to 7 bases, leaving 7 bases not matched to a gene. Complete variable domain (other parts from reference TRBV18 and TRBJ2-3): NAGVMQNPRHLVRRRGQEARLRCSPMKGHSHVYWYRQLPEEGLKFMVYLQKENIIDESGMPKERFSAEFPKEGPSILRIQQVVRGDSAAYFCASSPQRGGEYTQYFGPGTRLTVL.

CDR3 nucleotides: TGTGCCAGTAGTATCTTTCCAGGCTCGTTAACTAATGAAAAACTGTTTTTT. Its protein is CASSIFPGSLTNEKLFF. The rearrangement joins TRBV19 to TRBJ1-4; no clear D. V was cut by 3 bases and J by 1 base, with 15 bases left in between. CDR1 is LNHDA, CDR2 SQIVND, per germline (reference sequence). This CDR3 is 17 amino acids long.

This clone was detected a few times. The chain recombines TRBV7-2 with TRBJ2-7; 7 bases match TRBD1. This CDR3 comprises 15 residues. CDR1 and CDR2 from the germline V gene are SGHTA and FQGNSA. With 5 bases clipped from V and 3 bases from J, the junction kept 10 bases outside the gene matches. The CDR3 bases are TGTGCCAGCAGCGTCTCGGGACAGATCAACTACGAGCAGTACTTC. As protein: CASSVSGQINYEQYF.

This chain uses TRBV4-1 with TRBJ2-7, with D tentatively TRBD2 (5 bases). In germline, CDR1 is MGHRA, CDR2 YSYEKL. The CDR3 is 16 residues long. V was pared by 0 bases and J by 1 base, with 13 bases between. The CDR3 here is CASSQERMRASYEQYF. In DNA form, the CDR3 reads TGCGCCAGCAGCCAAGAGCGGATGCGGGCATCCTACGAGCAGTACTTC.

In DNA, the CDR3 is TGTGCCAGCAGTTTGGTAGGGGGTAATTCACCCCTCCACTTT. Its translation: CASSLVGGNSPLHF. V gene TRBV27 combines with J gene TRBJ1-6, with TRBD1 as a possible D gene (6 bases). Trimming pared 3 bases from V and 6 bases from J, leaving 9 bases between. The CDR3 is 14 amino acids. Germline CDR1 reads MNHEY; CDR2 reads SMNVEV (reference sequence).

This sequence joins TRBV15 and TRBJ1-4; possible D gene TRBD1, 5 bases. Germline CDR1 reads LNHNV; CDR2 reads YYDKDF (reference sequence). The CDR3 extends over 15 amino acids. V was cut by 1 base and J by 5 bases, with 11 bases left in between. CDR3 coding DNA: TGTGCCACCAGCAGAGCCCGGGGCGGCAATGAAAAACTGTTTTTT. Its translation is CATSRARGGNEKLFF.

The chain uses TRBV10-3 and TRBJ2-1; 13 nucleotides match TRBD2. Germline CDR1 is ENHRY and CDR2 is SYGVKD. The CDR3 runs to 16 residues. V gave up 0 bases and J gave up 6 bases; unmatched junction bases: 2. CDR3 loop: CAISESRLAGGNEQFF. CDR3 DNA sequence: TGTGCCATCAGTGAGTCGAGACTAGCGGGGGGCAATGAGCAGTTCTTC.

The CDR3 reads CASRGTWGNQPQHF. The CDR3 nucleotides read TGTGCCAGCAGGGGGACCTGGGGCAATCAGCCCCAGCATTTT. V usage is TRBV6-5 and J usage is TRBJ1-5, with D perhaps matching TRBD1 (5 bases). V lost 6 bases and J 2 bases, leaving 11 bases between the germline ends. The CDR3 runs 14 residues. Germline CDR1 and CDR2: MNHEY and SVGAGI.

The chain is built from TRBV19 and TRBJ1-1; no reliable D call. Germline V gives CDR1 LNHDA, CDR2 SQIVND (reference sequence). The CDR3 runs 15 residues. V lost 3 bases, J lost 1 base, and 12 bases lay in between. The CDR3 DNA follows: TGTGCCAGTAGTATGTGGAGGACCCAGAACACTGAAGCTTTCTTT. It is translated as CASSMWRTQNTEAFF.

CDR3 nucleotides: TGTGCCAGCACCGGGACGGATAGCAATCAGCCCCAGCATTTT. It specifies CASTGTDSNQPQHF. This rearrangement joins TRBV18 to TRBJ1-5; weak D call: TRBD1 (5 bases). Germline CDR1 is KGHSH and CDR2 is LQKENI. Trimming cost V 8 bases and J 0 bases, with 11 bases left between them. The CDR3 is made up of 14 amino acids.

The chain is built from TRBV21-1 and TRBJ1-2. TRBV21-1 is a pseudogene segment. The CDR3 spans 17 residues. CDR3 sequence: CASSNHESLPPSYGYTF. The CDR3 DNA reads TGTGCCAGCAGCAATCATGAGTCTTTGCCCCCAAGCTATGGCTACACCTTC.

As DNA, the CDR3 is TGTGCTAGTGGTTTCCGGGGAAGGGGATACAATGAGCAGTTCTTC. Translating it yields CASGFRGRGYNEQFF. The chain recombines TRBV12-5 with TRBJ2-1; D possibly uses TRBD1 or TRBD2 (5 bases each). V lost 3 bases and J 4 bases, leaving 13 bases between the germline ends. The CDR3 spans 15 residues. Germline CDR1 and CDR2: LGHNT and FRNRAP.

This clone was detected only once. The chain employs TRBV16 and TRBJ2-7; D not certain. Germline V gene sequence: CDR1 KGHSY, CDR2 FQNENV. Between the trimmed V and J ends, which lost 2 bases and 7 bases, there was a span of 9 bases. The CDR3 has 12 amino acids. The chain's CDR3 is CASSQMLGEQYF. In DNA form, the CDR3 reads TGTGCCAGCAGCCAAATGCTGGGAGAGCAGTACTTC.

This clone was detected only once. The gene calls are TRBV6-5 and TRBJ1-2; a weak D match, TRBD1 (5 bases). The germline CDR1 and CDR2 sequences are MNHEY and SVGAGI. This CDR3 is built from 13 residues. V lost 6 bases to trimming and J lost 2 bases, with 10 bases between them. CDR3 sequence (DNA): TGTGCCAGCAGCCGGGGCTCCAACTATGGCTACACCTTC. This codes for CASSRGSNYGYTF.

V usage is TRBV5-1 and J usage is TRBJ1-6; a weak D match, TRBD1 (6 bases). Trimming shortened V by 3 bases and J by 0 bases, and 13 bases separated the two germline ends. In germline, CDR1 is SGHRS, CDR2 YFSETQ. The CDR3 is 17 amino acids. CDR3 sequence reads: CASSSGDGSSYNSPLHF. CDR3 bases: TGCGCCAGCAGCTCAGGGGACGGATCCTCCTATAATTCACCCCTCCACTTT.

This clone has a handful of counts. The chain employs TRBV6-2 or TRBV6-3 and TRBJ2-7, with D hard to call. CDR3 length equals 12 residues. Between the trimmed V and J ends, which lost 5 bases and 3 bases, there was a span of 8 bases. Germline-derived CDR1 and CDR2 are MNHEY and SVGEGT. The CDR3 coding sequence is TGTGCCAGCAGTCCAGGACGCTACGAGCAGTACTTC. As protein: CASSPGRYEQYF.

The chain uses TRBV29-1 and TRBJ2-2, with D possibly being TRBD1 or TRBD2 (5 bases each). Germline lookup yields CDR1 SQVTM and CDR2 ANQGSEA. The length of the CDR3 is 15 residues. V lost 4 bases to trimming and J lost 3 bases, with 15 bases between them. CDR3 in amino acids: CSVVGTRTHTGELFF. The CDR3 DNA reads as TGCAGCGTTGTCGGGACCAGGACTCACACCGGGGAGCTGTTTTTT.